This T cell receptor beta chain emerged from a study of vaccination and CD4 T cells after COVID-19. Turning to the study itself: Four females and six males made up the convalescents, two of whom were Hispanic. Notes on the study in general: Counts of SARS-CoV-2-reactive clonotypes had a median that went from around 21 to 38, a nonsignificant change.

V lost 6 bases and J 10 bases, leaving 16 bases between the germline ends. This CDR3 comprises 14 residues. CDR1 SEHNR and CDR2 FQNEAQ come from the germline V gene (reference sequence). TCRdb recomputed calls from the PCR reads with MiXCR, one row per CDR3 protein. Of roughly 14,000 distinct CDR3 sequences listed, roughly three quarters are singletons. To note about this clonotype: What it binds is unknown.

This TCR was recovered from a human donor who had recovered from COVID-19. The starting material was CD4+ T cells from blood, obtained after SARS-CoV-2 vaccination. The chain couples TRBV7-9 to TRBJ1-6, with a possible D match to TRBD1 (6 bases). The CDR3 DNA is TGTGCCAGCAGTTCGGCACTAGGGGGATCACCCCTCCACTTT. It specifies CASSSALGGSPLHF.